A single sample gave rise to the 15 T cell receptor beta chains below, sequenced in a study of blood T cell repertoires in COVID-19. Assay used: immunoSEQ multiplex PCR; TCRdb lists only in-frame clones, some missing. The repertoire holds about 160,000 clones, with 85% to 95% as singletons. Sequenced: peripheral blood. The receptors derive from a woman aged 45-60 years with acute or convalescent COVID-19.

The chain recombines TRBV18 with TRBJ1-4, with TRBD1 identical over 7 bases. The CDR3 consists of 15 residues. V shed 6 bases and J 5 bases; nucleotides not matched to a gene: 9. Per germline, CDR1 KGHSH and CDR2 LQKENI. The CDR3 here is CASSLTRDSNEKLFF. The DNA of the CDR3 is TGTGCCAGCTCTCTGACCCGGGACAGCAATGAAAAACTGTTTTTT.

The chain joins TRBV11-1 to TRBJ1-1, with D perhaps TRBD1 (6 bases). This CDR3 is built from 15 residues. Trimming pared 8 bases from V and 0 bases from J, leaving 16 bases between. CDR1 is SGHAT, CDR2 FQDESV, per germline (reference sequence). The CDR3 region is CASGSPTGLNTEAFF. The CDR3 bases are TGTGCCAGCGGTTCTCCGACAGGATTGAACACTGAAGCTTTCTTT.

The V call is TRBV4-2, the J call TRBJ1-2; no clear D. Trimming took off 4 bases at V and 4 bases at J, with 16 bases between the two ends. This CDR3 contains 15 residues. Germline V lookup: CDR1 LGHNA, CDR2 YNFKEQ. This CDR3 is CASSPSGVRGYGYTF. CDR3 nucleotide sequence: TGTGCCAGCAGCCCCTCCGGGGTCCGTGGCTATGGCTACACCTTC.

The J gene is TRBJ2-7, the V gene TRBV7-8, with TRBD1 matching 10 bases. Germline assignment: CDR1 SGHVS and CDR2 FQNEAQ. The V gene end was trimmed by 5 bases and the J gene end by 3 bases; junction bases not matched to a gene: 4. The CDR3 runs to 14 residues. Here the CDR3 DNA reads TGTGCCAGCAGCCGCGACAGGGGGCTCTACGAGCAGTACTTC. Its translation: CASSRDRGLYEQYF.

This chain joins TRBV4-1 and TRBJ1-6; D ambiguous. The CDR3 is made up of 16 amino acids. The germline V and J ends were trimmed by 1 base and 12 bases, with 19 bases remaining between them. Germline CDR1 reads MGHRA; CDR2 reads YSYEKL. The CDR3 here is CASSQVRLGPGLPLHF. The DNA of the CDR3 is TGCGCCAGCAGCCAAGTTCGTCTCGGTCCCGGGTTACCCCTCCACTTT.

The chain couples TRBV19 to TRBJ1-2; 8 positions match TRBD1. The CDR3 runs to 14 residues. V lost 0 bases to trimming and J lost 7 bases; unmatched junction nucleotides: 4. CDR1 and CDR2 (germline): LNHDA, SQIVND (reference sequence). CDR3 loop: CASSIDLTGAGYTF. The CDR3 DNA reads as TGTGCCAGTAGTATAGATTTGACAGGGGCTGGCTACACCTTC.

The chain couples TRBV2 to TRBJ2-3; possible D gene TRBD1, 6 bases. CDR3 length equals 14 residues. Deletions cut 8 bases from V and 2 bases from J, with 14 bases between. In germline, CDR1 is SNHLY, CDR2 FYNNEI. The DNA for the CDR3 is TGTGCCAGCGGAACGGGACAAATCACAGATACGCAGTATTTT. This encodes CASGTGQITDTQYF.

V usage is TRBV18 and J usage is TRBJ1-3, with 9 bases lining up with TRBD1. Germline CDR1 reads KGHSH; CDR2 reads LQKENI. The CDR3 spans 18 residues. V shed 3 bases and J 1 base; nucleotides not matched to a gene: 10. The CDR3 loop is CASSPLRPGQGSGNTIYF. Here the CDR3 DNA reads TGTGCCAGCTCACCGCTCCGCCCGGGACAGGGTTCTGGAAACACCATATATTTT.

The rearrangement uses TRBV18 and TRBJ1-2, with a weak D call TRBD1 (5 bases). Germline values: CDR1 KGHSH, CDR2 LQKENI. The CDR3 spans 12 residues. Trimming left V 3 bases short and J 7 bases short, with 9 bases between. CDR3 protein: CASSPSGFGYTF. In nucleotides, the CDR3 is TGTGCCAGCTCACCGTCAGGGTTTGGCTACACCTTC.

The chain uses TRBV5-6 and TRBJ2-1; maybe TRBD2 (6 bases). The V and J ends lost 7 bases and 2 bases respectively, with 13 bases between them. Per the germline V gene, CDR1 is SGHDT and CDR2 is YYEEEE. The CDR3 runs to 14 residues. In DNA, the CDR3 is TGTGCCAGCCGCGATGGACTAACCTACAATGAGCAGTTCTTC. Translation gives CASRDGLTYNEQFF.

CDR3 nucleotide sequence: TGCGCCAGCAGTGAGTCGGAAGCGGGAAAGCAGTTCTTC. It codes for CASSESEAGKQFF. The chain couples TRBV10-1 to TRBJ2-1, with 7 bases fitting TRBD2. Germline V lookup: CDR1 WNHNN, CDR2 SYGVQD (reference sequence). The CDR3 is 13 amino acids. V was pared by 0 bases and J by 11 bases, with 4 bases of the junction left unmatched.

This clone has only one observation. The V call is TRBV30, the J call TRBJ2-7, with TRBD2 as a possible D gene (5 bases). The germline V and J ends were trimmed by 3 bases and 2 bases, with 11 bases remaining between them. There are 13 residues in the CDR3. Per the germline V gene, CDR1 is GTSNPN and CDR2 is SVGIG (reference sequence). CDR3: CAWSRGSPYEQYF. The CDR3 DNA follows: TGTGCCTGGAGCCGAGGGAGCCCCTACGAGCAGTACTTC.

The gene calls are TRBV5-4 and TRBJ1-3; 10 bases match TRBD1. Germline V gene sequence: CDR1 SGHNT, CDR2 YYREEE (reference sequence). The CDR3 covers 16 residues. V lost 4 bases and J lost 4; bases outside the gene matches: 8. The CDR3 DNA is TGTGCCAGCAGCAACCGGGACAGGGGAAACGGAAACACCATATATTTT. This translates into CASSNRDRGNGNTIYF.

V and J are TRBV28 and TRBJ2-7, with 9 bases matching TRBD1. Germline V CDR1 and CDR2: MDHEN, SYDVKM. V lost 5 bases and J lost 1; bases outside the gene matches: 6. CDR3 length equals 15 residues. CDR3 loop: CASSLRDRVSYEQYF. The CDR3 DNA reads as TGTGCCAGCAGTCTCCGGGACAGGGTATCCTACGAGCAGTACTTC. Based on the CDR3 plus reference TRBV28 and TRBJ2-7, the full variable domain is DVKVTQSSRYLVKRTGEKVFLECVQDMDHENMFWYRQDPGLGLRLIYFSYDVKMKEKGDIPEGYSVSREKKERFSLILESASTNQTSMYLCASSLRDRVSYEQYFGPGTRLTVT.

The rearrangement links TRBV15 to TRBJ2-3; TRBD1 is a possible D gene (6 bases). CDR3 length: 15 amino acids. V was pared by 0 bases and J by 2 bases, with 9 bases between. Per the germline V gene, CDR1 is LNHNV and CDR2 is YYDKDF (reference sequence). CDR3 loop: CATSRDRGTTDTQYF. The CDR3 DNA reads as TGTGCCACCAGCAGAGATAGGGGGACCACAGATACGCAGTATTTT.